This T cell receptor (beta chain) was captured by sequencing in a study of blood T cell repertoires in COVID-19. The overall study: Sites across the United States, Italy and Spain contributed samples from acute and convalescent COVID-19. T cells, B-cell-depleted T cells, or PBMCs supplied cDNA or gDNA.

Per the original data handling: Nucleated cell number was recorded as an estimate derived from reference gene primer amplification. TCRdb's table, derived via immunoSEQ multiplex PCR, lists solely in-frame clones and lacks some. That table furnishes V, J and clone size, whereas the DNA furnished D and trimming. Here the sample spans more than 140,000 clones, 65% to 90% being singletons. The CDR3 is made up of 14 amino acids. Losses at the gene ends were 6 bases for V and 3 bases for J; bases not matched to a gene: 7. Germline CDR1 reads LNHDA; CDR2 reads SQIVND (reference sequence). The source material was peripheral blood. The chain is built from TRBV19 and TRBJ1-1; TRBD1 aligns across 7 bases. This clonotype was obtained from a woman between 45 and 65 years old in a cohort sampled during active or convalescent COVID-19. CDR3 in amino acids: CASREGTVHTEAFF. The CDR3 DNA is TGTGCCAGTAGGGAAGGGACAGTCCACACTGAAGCTTTCTTT.